These 20 T cell receptor beta chains were sequenced from one sample in a study of Ad26.COV2.S vaccination and SARS-CoV-2 variants. Assay used: immunoSEQ multiplex PCR; TCRdb lists only in-frame clones, some missing. The profile covers about 400,000 clones, with around 91% appearing a single time and around 1.8% taken by the ten largest. Treatment defined: about 20 received Ad26.COV2.S at low or high dose, single or two shots; 5 received placebo; per-sample allocation not given. Material that was analyzed had been drawn on day 63 after the first vaccine or placebo injection. Material: peripheral blood, obtained in a trial of Ad26.COV2.S vaccine versus placebo. These receptor sequences come from a person between 18 and 60 years old who received the Ad26.COV2.S COVID-19 vaccine or a placebo.

This sequence joins TRBV4-1 and TRBJ1-1, with D possibly matching TRBD1 (6 bases). This CDR3 has 19 residues. Trimming removed 1 base at V and 3 bases at J, with 24 bases between. Looked up from germline, CDR1 is MGHRA and CDR2 is YSYEKL. This CDR3 reads CASSQVMSTGLMSDTEAFF. CDR3 nucleotide sequence: TGCGCCAGCAGCCAAGTGATGAGTACAGGGCTCATGTCGGACACTGAAGCTTTCTTT.

This clone was seen a few times. The rearrangement links TRBV9 to TRBJ2-7; D gene uncertain. CDR1 SGDLS and CDR2 YYNGEE come from the germline V gene. The CDR3 runs 14 residues. Deletions cut 2 bases from V and 0 bases from J, with 9 bases between. The CDR3 coding sequence is TGTGCCAGCAGCGTTACCCCGGCCTCCTACGAGCAGTACTTC. This sequence encodes CASSVTPASYEQYF. Based on the CDR3 plus reference TRBV9 and TRBJ2-7, the full variable domain is DSGVTQTPKHLITATGQRVTLRCSPRSGDLSVYWYQQSLDQGLQFLIQYYNGEERAKGNILERFSAQQFPDLHSELNLSSLELGDSALYFCASSVTPASYEQYFGPGTRLTVT.

The genes are TRBV7-2 and TRBJ2-1, with D possibly TRBD1 on 6 matching bases. CDR3 length: 15 residues. Germline CDR1 reads SGHTA; CDR2 reads FQGNSA. V was pared by 2 bases and J by 6 bases, with 14 bases between. The DNA for the CDR3 is TGTGCCAGCAGCTTACCTACAGGGTCGGCCAATGAGCAGTTCTTC. Translation gives CASSLPTGSANEQFF. Full variable domain (rest looked up from reference TRBV7-2 and TRBJ2-1): GAGVSQSPSNKVTEKGKDVELRCDPISGHTALYWYRQSLGQGLEFLIYFQGNSAPDKSGLPSDRFSAERTGGSVSTLTIQRTQQEDSAVYLCASSLPTGSANEQFFGPGTRLTVL.

The chain couples TRBV6-5 to TRBJ2-2; D is uncertain. V lost 1 base and J lost 0, with 3 bases in between. CDR1 and CDR2 (germline): MNHEY, SVGAGI. The CDR3 covers 14 residues. CDR3 sequence reads: CASSYFANTGELFF. Here the CDR3 DNA reads TGTGCCAGCAGTTACTTTGCGAACACCGGGGAGCTGTTTTTT.

The V and J genes are TRBV19 and TRBJ1-4, with D possibly TRBD1 on 5 matching bases. The germline V gene has CDR1 LNHDA and CDR2 SQIVND (reference sequence). V was trimmed by 6 bases and J by 5 bases, leaving 13 bases between them. The CDR3 runs to 14 residues. The CDR3 is CASRSTGVNEKLFF. The CDR3 DNA reads as TGTGCCAGTAGATCGACGGGGGTGAATGAAAAACTGTTTTTT.

This chain connects TRBV5-6 to TRBJ2-7; 8 bases align to TRBD1. Per the germline V gene, CDR1 is SGHDT and CDR2 is YYEEEE. The CDR3 length is 14 residues. The ends lost 2 bases at V and 4 bases at J; junction bases unmatched: 5. CDR3 bases: TGTGCCAGCAGCTTACAAGGACAGGGTTACGAGCAGTACTTC. This sequence encodes CASSLQGQGYEQYF.

The CDR3 bases are TGTGCCAGCAGCTTAGGCCCTACTGGACAGGCGACCACTGAAGCTTTCTTT. It yields the protein CASSLGPTGQATTEAFF. The chain recombines TRBV13 with TRBJ1-1; 7 nucleotides match TRBD1. Germline V CDR1 and CDR2: PRHDT, FYEKMQ (reference sequence). V gave up 0 bases and J gave up 4 bases; unmatched junction bases: 11. The CDR3 consists of 17 residues.

This chain joins TRBV28 and TRBJ1-4; D remains ambiguous. Germline V gene lookup returns CDR1 MDHEN and CDR2 SYDVKM. The V end was cut by 8 bases, the J end by 8 bases, with 18 bases between. The CDR3 has 14 amino acids. The CDR3 DNA reads as TGTGCCAGCCGGCGGGCCAGGCCAGAGGAAAAACTGTTTTTT. This gives the protein CASRRARPEEKLFF.

The gene calls are TRBV6-6 and TRBJ1-1; D gene uncertain. The CDR3 extends over 14 amino acids. With 4 bases removed from V and 4 bases from J, the gap between germline ends came to 13 bases. The V gene's germline CDR1 is MNHNY and CDR2 SVGAGI (reference sequence). CDR3: CASSSGGRATEAFF. CDR3 in DNA: TGTGCCAGCAGTTCCGGAGGGAGGGCCACTGAAGCTTTCTTT.

V usage is TRBV7-2 and J usage is TRBJ2-1; 8 bases agree with TRBD2. V was pared by 5 bases and J by 2 bases, with 8 bases of the junction left unmatched. The germline V gene has CDR1 SGHTA and CDR2 FQGNSA. The CDR3 is 16 amino acids. The CDR3 loop is CASSGRREAPYNEQFF. In DNA, the CDR3 is TGTGCCAGCAGCGGGAGGCGGGAGGCTCCCTACAATGAGCAGTTCTTC.

This rearrangement joins TRBV19 to TRBJ2-3; 8 bases are shared with TRBD1. There are 14 residues in the CDR3. Trimming cost V 6 bases and J 3 bases; bases outside gene matches: 5. In germline, CDR1 is LNHDA, CDR2 SQIVND (reference sequence). The CDR3 DNA is TGTGCCAGTAGCCCCGGACAGGGAACAGATACGCAGTATTTT. It yields the protein CASSPGQGTDTQYF.

This chain connects TRBV5-4 to TRBJ2-4; TRBD1 matches 8 bases. Looked up from germline, CDR1 is SGHNT and CDR2 is YYREEE (reference sequence). The CDR3 sequence is 14 residues long. J was trimmed by 9 bases and V by 4 bases; bases with no gene match: 9. CDR3: CASSLGQGSGIQYF. The CDR3 bases are TGTGCCAGCAGCCTCGGACAGGGCAGCGGCATTCAGTACTTC.

The rearrangement links TRBV24-1 to TRBJ2-2, with 10 bases fitting TRBD1. This CDR3 is built from 16 residues. The junction had 8 bases not matched to a gene; V was cut back by 5 bases and J by 6 bases. CDR1 is KGHDR, CDR2 SFDVKD, per germline. The CDR3 sequence: CATSAAGTGVAGELFF. The CDR3 DNA reads as TGTGCCACCAGTGCAGCGGGGACAGGGGTTGCCGGGGAGCTGTTTTTT.

The count of this clone is one. V is TRBV19 and J is TRBJ2-2; D possibly uses TRBD1 or TRBD2 (5 bases each). CDR1 and CDR2 (germline): LNHDA, SQIVND (reference sequence). The CDR3 loop spans 16 amino acids. Trimming cost V 4 bases and J 3 bases, with 15 bases left between them. As DNA, the CDR3 is TGTGCCAGTAGTAGGGTCAGGGTGGGGGACACCGGGGAGCTGTTTTTT. It yields the protein CASSRVRVGDTGELFF.

The chain joins TRBV15 to TRBJ1-4; 9 positions match TRBD1. Germline CDR1 is LNHNV and CDR2 is YYDKDF (reference sequence). This CDR3 has 15 amino acids. V lost 5 bases, J lost 3 bases, and 4 bases stayed unmatched. Here the CDR3 reads CATSVRQGANEKLFF. In nucleotides, the CDR3 is TGTGCCACCAGCGTAAGACAGGGGGCTAATGAAAAACTGTTTTTT. The entire variable domain, with the rest obtained from reference TRBV15 and TRBJ1-4, is as follows: DAMVIQNPRYQVTQFGKPVTLSCSQTLNHNVMYWYQQKSSQAPKLLFHYYDKDFNNEADTPDNFQSRRPNTSFCFLDIRSPGLGDTAMYLCATSVRQGANEKLFFGSGTQLSVL.

V usage is TRBV9 and J usage is TRBJ2-7; no firm D call. Trimming removed 3 bases at V and 1 base at J, with 11 bases between. This CDR3 contains 14 residues. Germline assignment: CDR1 SGDLS and CDR2 YYNGEE. CDR3 bases: TGTGCCAGCAGCGAGGATATCGGTTCCTACGAGCAGTACTTC. As protein: CASSEDIGSYEQYF.

This clone was detected only once. V is TRBV12-3 or TRBV12-4 and J is TRBJ1-2; no clear D gene. The CDR3 loop spans 13 amino acids. Trimming pared 1 base from V and 14 bases from J, leaving 17 bases between. Here the CDR3 DNA reads TGTGCCAGCAGTTTAGGAGGCGGGCGGGTGGCGACCTTC. Its translation is CASSLGGGRVATF.

With regard to this clone: Other nucleotide sequences from this sample produce the same CDR3. The chain recombines TRBV3-1 (or the pseudogene TRBV3-2) with TRBJ2-7; no definite D call. Trimming stripped 3 bases from V and 4 bases from J, with 7 bases between. This CDR3 has 12 residues. The V gene's germline CDR1 is LGHDT and CDR2 YNNKEL (reference sequence). The CDR3 sequence: CASSHGFYEQYF. The CDR3 region has the DNA TGTGCCAGCAGCCACGGGTTTTACGAGCAGTACTTC.

The genes are TRBV19 and TRBJ1-5, with 10 bases that match TRBD1. CDR1 and CDR2 (germline): LNHDA, SQIVND (reference sequence). The CDR3 covers 16 residues. The ends lost 3 bases at V and 7 bases at J; junction bases unmatched: 9. The CDR3 loop reads CASSMVGQGTTQPQHF. The CDR3 DNA reads TGTGCCAGTAGTATGGTGGGACAGGGGACGACGCAGCCCCAGCATTTT.

The chain employs TRBV11-3 and TRBJ1-1; D might be TRBD1 (5 bases). CDR3 length: 13 amino acids. Germline V gene sequence: CDR1 SGHNT, CDR2 YENEEA. V gave up 8 bases and J gave up 0 bases, with 10 bases separating them. CDR3 in amino acids: CASSGGLNTEAFF. The CDR3 coding sequence is TGTGCCAGCTCGGGGGGTCTGAACACTGAAGCTTTCTTT. The whole variable domain, remainder taken from reference TRBV11-3 and TRBJ1-1, is EAGVVQSPRYKIIEKKQPVAFWCNPISGHNTLYWYLQNLGQGPELLIRYENEEAVDDSQLPKDRFSAERLKGVDSTLKIQPAELGDSAVYLCASSGGLNTEAFFGQGTRLTVV.